These 26 T cell receptor beta chains were all obtained from the same sample, sequenced in a study of metastatic and nonmetastatic thyroid tumors. The entire patient cohort was treatment-naive prior to thyroid surgery. TCRdb used MiXCR to call clones anew from the PCR reads. This table holds 20,000 to 25,000 clones, under 35% found once. What was sequenced was blood. Receptors were obtained from a female donor with papillary thyroid cancer or a benign thyroid nodule (not recorded which). Some clones in this sample may be carry-over from other donors' samples.

This clone was detected many times. Possible read error: a much larger clone is one base away. Within the sample, other DNA sequences also encode this same CDR3. The rearrangement uses TRBV19 and TRBJ2-7, with TRBD1 identical over 10 bases. CDR3 length: 15 residues. Germline loops: CDR1 LNHDA, CDR2 SQIVND (reference sequence). Trimming at V came to 4 bases and at J to 7 bases, leaving 10 bases not matched to a gene. This CDR3 is CASSTSWDRGEEQYF. Written as DNA, the CDR3 is TGTGCCAGTAGTACCTCCTGGGACAGGGGTGAGGAGCAGTACTTC.

The V gene is TRBV7-2, the J gene TRBJ1-2, with D possibly TRBD1 on 6 matching bases. Germline V lookup: CDR1 SGHTA, CDR2 FQGNSA. The CDR3 totals 15 residues. V gave up 1 base and J gave up 8 bases, with 17 bases separating them. The CDR3 coding sequence is TGTGCCAGCAGCTTAGACCGCGGGGGCGCTGGAGGCTACACCTTC. Its translation: CASSLDRGGAGGYTF.

By share of the sample, this clone is medium-sized (0.01 to 0.1%). The CDR3 coding sequence is TGTGCCAGCAGTATGGCAGGGGGTTCACCCCTCCACTTT. Translation gives CASSMAGGSPLHF. The chain carries TRBV6-1 and TRBJ1-6; 7 bases fit TRBD1. Germline CDR1 is MNHNS and CDR2 is SASEGT. The ends lost 5 bases at V and 9 bases at J; junction bases unmatched: 4. The CDR3 is 13 residues long.

Relative to its sample, this clone is medium-sized (0.01 to 0.1%). The chain combines TRBV19 with TRBJ1-1; D gene unclear. Germline V gene lookup returns CDR1 LNHDA and CDR2 SQIVND (reference sequence). This CDR3 is built from 12 residues. Trimming pared 5 bases from V and 8 bases from J, leaving 12 bases between. The CDR3 nucleotides are TGTGCCAGTAGTCAGCCCCACCGAGAAGCTTTCTTT. Its translation: CASSQPHREAFF.

Many counts were recorded for this clone. This chain uses TRBV30 with TRBJ2-2, with 9 nucleotides matching TRBD1. Germline-derived CDR1 and CDR2 are GTSNPN and SVGIG (reference sequence). Germline trimming cut 5 bases from V and 0 bases from J; bases unmatched to any gene: 7. This CDR3 is 16 amino acids long. The CDR3 spells CAWDRGSGPNTGELFF. The CDR3 nucleotides read TGTGCCTGGGACAGGGGGAGCGGACCGAACACCGGGGAGCTGTTTTTT.

J is TRBJ2-7 and V is TRBV30; D might be TRBD1 (5 bases). The CDR3 is made up of 11 amino acids. Germline-derived CDR1 and CDR2 are GTSNPN and SVGIG (reference sequence). The CDR3 here is CAGGRAQGQYF. CDR3 coding DNA: TGTGCTGGCGGCAGGGCCCAGGGGCAGTACTTC.

With regard to this clone: The sample contains more than one DNA sequence encoding this CDR3. V is TRBV27 and J is TRBJ1-1; 7 bases fit TRBD1. The germline V gene has CDR1 MNHEY and CDR2 SMNVEV (reference sequence). This CDR3 is 16 amino acids long. Losses at the gene ends were 7 bases for V and 5 bases for J; bases not matched to a gene: 16. The CDR3 DNA reads TGTGCCAGCAACCCGGGGCAGGGGGTTTTCATAACTGAAGCTTTCTTT. Translating it yields CASNPGQGVFITEAFF.

This chain uses TRBV10-2 with TRBJ2-5; weak D call: TRBD1 (6 bases). Trimming stripped 5 bases from V and 7 bases from J, with 14 bases between. Germline CDR1 and CDR2: WSHSY and SAAADI. The CDR3 loop spans 13 amino acids. CDR3 nucleotides: TGCGCCAGCAGTAACAGGGCTGAGGCGACCCAGTACTTC. It translates to CASSNRAEATQYF.

This clone was counted at least ten times. Here the CDR3 DNA reads TGTGCCAGCAGCCAATGGACCCGGATCGGCTCTGGAAACACCATATATTTT. Protein product: CASSQWTRIGSGNTIYF. The chain links TRBV4-2 to TRBJ1-3; D unresolved. V was pared by 2 bases and J by 0 bases, with 14 bases between. Germline assignment: CDR1 LGHNA and CDR2 YNFKEQ. CDR3 length: 17 amino acids.

This clone was counted at least ten times. The chain recombines TRBV5-4 with TRBJ2-2; 12 bases map to TRBD1. V shed 4 bases, J shed 5 bases, and the junction held 6 bases outside the gene matches. Germline V gives CDR1 SGHNT, CDR2 YYREEE (reference sequence). The CDR3 has 16 amino acids. CDR3 bases: TGTGCCAGCAGCATTCCGGGACAGGGGGCTACCGGGGAGCTGTTTTTT. Translating gives CASSIPGQGATGELFF.

In this sample, this clone is medium-sized. The chain employs TRBV19 and TRBJ1-1, with D tentatively TRBD1 (6 bases). The germline V gene has CDR1 LNHDA and CDR2 SQIVND (reference sequence). This CDR3 has 13 amino acids. V lost 4 bases and J 5 bases, leaving 11 bases between the germline ends. The CDR3 spells CASSTGERTEAFF. The CDR3 nucleotides read TGTGCCAGTAGTACAGGGGAGAGGACTGAAGCTTTCTTT.

This clone was counted ten times or more. V usage is TRBV5-1 and J usage is TRBJ2-3; 9 bases are a match to TRBD2. The CDR3 runs 15 residues. V shed 3 bases, J shed 1 base, and the junction held 3 bases outside the gene matches. Germline assignment: CDR1 SGHRS and CDR2 YFSETQ. DNA for the CDR3: TGCGCCAGCAGCTCCTGGACTAGCGGCACAGATACGCAGTATTTT. Encoded protein: CASSSWTSGTDTQYF.

This clone has at least ten counts. V is TRBV5-6 and J is TRBJ2-7, with D perhaps TRBD2 (6 bases). The CDR3 covers 14 residues. CDR1 is SGHDT and CDR2 is YYEEEE in the germline V gene. V was trimmed by 4 bases and J by 0 bases, leaving 11 bases between them. CDR3 amino acids: CASSLGGSSYEQYF. The CDR3 nucleotides are TGTGCCAGCAGCCTGGGGGGAAGCTCCTACGAGCAGTACTTC.

This clone occurred many times. The rearrangement links TRBV7-9 to TRBJ2-7, with a weak D call TRBD1 (5 bases). Trimming shortened V by 4 bases and J by 4 bases, and 11 bases separated the two germline ends. The CDR3 totals 13 residues. Germline lookup yields CDR1 SEHNR and CDR2 FQNEAQ (reference sequence). The CDR3 DNA follows: TGTGCCAGCAGCTCAGGGCATACTTACGAGCAGTACTTC. Its translation: CASSSGHTYEQYF.

In this sample, this clone turned up a few times. The chain links TRBV12-3 or TRBV12-4 to TRBJ2-1; the D gene is possibly TRBD2 (6 bases). The CDR3 is 17 residues long. V was trimmed by 3 bases and J by 3 bases, leaving 18 bases between them. CDR3 region: CASSFLKPGGIYNEQFF. The CDR3, as DNA: TGTGCCAGCAGTTTCCTCAAACCTGGCGGGATCTACAATGAGCAGTTCTTC.

This clone was counted only a few times. The chain uses TRBV6-2 or TRBV6-3 and TRBJ2-7, with 7 bases aligning to TRBD1. The V segment lost 7 bases and the J segment 9 bases; nucleotides outside the gene matches: 18. The CDR3 consists of 15 residues. CDR1 is MNHEY, CDR2 SVGEGT, per germline. The CDR3 spells CASTNFRDSTDTQYF. DNA of the CDR3: TGTGCCAGCACCAACTTCCGGGACAGCACAGATACGCAGTACTTC.

The J gene is TRBJ2-3, the V gene TRBV11-2, with 9 bases lining up with TRBD2. The CDR3 is 15 amino acids. The germline gives CDR1 SGHAT, CDR2 FQNNGV. Trimming at V came to 5 bases and at J to 1 base, leaving 4 bases not matched to a gene. The CDR3 sequence is CASSLASGGTDTQYF. The CDR3 bases are TGTGCCAGCAGCCTCGCTAGCGGGGGCACAGATACGCAGTATTTT.

This clone qualifies as medium-sized. The chain carries TRBV7-3 and TRBJ2-7; 7 bases line up with TRBD2. This CDR3 has 16 amino acids. V shed 6 bases, J shed 4 bases, and the junction held 15 bases outside the gene matches. Germline V gene data show CDR1 as SGHTA and CDR2 as FQGTGA. The CDR3, as DNA: TGTGCCAGCAGACCCTTTTGCGGGAGAGTATTTTACGAGCAGTACTTC. It encodes CASRPFCGRVFYEQYF.

This clone was recorded many times. The gene calls are TRBV3-1 and TRBJ2-1; 7 bases are shared with TRBD1. Germline V gene lookup returns CDR1 LGHDT and CDR2 YNNKEL (reference sequence). J was trimmed by 9 bases and V by 0 bases; bases with no gene match: 11. The CDR3 runs 16 residues. The DNA of the CDR3 is TGTGCCAGCAGCCAAGATCTAGGGCAGGGGGTAGGTGAGCAGTTCTTC. Translation: CASSQDLGQGVGEQFF.

The chain is built from TRBV7-6 and TRBJ2-7, with 10 bases lining up with TRBD2. CDR1 SGHVS and CDR2 FNYEAQ come from the germline V gene. The V and J ends lost 6 bases and 1 base, in that order; junction bases with no gene match: 9. The CDR3 is made up of 16 amino acids. This CDR3 is CASSSALAGGSYEQYF. The CDR3 nucleotides are TGTGCCAGCAGTTCCGCCTTAGCGGGAGGTTCCTACGAGCAGTACTTC.

This clone was recorded many times. The rearrangement uses TRBV9 and TRBJ2-3, with D uncertain. V gave up 0 bases and J gave up 2 bases, with 10 bases separating them. The CDR3 contains 15 residues. Germline CDR1 reads SGDLS; CDR2 reads YYNGEE. The CDR3 spells CASSVGDIVTDTQYF. DNA for the CDR3: TGTGCCAGCAGCGTAGGAGATATTGTCACAGATACGCAGTATTTT.

In this sample, this clone turned up a few times. An end of the junction differs from the germline gene, which may be a read error. J is TRBJ1-3 and V is TRBV9; the D is unclear. In germline, CDR1 is SGDLS, CDR2 YYNGEE. The CDR3 loop spans 16 amino acids. The CDR3 DNA reads TGTGCCAGCAGCTTACTCGACGTGAGCTCTGGAAACACCATGTATTTT. Its translation is CASSLLDVSSGNTMYF.

J is TRBJ2-5 and V is TRBV9; maybe TRBD2 (7 bases). The CDR3 consists of 16 residues. V was trimmed by 3 bases and J by 1 base, leaving 16 bases between them. From germline, CDR1 is SGDLS and CDR2 YYNGEE. The chain's CDR3 is CASSAWGGSPQETQYF. The CDR3 DNA follows: TGTGCCAGCAGCGCCTGGGGGGGCTCCCCCCAAGAGACCCAGTACTTC.

There are a few counts of this clone. The genes are TRBV28 and TRBJ2-7, with D unclear. CDR1 is MDHEN, CDR2 SYDVKM, per germline. The CDR3 runs 15 residues. Trimming removed 6 bases at V and 0 bases at J, with 15 bases between. In nucleotides, the CDR3 is TGTGCCAGCAGACGCCCCTCACAGCTCTCCTACGAGCAGTACTTC. This gives the protein CASRRPSQLSYEQYF.

The V and J genes are TRBV7-9 and TRBJ2-7; D not certain. The V gene's germline CDR1 is SEHNR and CDR2 FQNEAQ (reference sequence). Trimming left V 8 bases short and J 2 bases short, with 13 bases between. This CDR3 comprises 13 residues. The chain's CDR3 is CASRLTGTYEQYF. The DNA for the CDR3 is TGTGCCAGCCGTCTCACCGGCACCTACGAGCAGTACTTC.

At least ten counts were recorded for this clone. The chain uses TRBV25-1 and TRBJ1-1; no reliable D call. V was cut by 6 bases and J by 8 bases, with 13 bases left in between. This CDR3 contains 12 residues. Looked up from germline, CDR1 is MGHDK and CDR2 is SYGVNS. In DNA form, the CDR3 reads TGTGCCAGCAGATTAGAGGTGAAAGAAGCTTTCTTT. Translating gives CASRLEVKEAFF. Variable domain in full (rest from reference TRBV25-1 and TRBJ1-1): EADIYQTPRYLVIGTGKKITLECSQTMGHDKMYWYQQDPGMELHLIHYSYGVNSTEKGDLSSESTVSRIRTEHFPLTLESARPSHTSQYLCASRLEVKEAFFGQGTRLTVV.